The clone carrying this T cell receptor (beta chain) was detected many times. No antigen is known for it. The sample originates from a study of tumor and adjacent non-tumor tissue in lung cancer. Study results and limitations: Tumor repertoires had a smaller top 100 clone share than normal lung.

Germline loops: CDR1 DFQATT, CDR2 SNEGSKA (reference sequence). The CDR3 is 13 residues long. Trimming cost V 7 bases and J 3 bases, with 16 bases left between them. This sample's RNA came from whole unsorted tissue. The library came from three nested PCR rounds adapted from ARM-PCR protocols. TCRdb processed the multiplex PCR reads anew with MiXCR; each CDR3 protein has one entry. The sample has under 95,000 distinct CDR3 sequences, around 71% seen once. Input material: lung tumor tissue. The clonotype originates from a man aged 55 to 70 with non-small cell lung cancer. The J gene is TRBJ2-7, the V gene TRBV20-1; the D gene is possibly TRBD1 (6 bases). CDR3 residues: CSVLGQGSYEQYF. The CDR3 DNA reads TGCAGTGTATTGGGGCAGGGGAGCTACGAGCAGTACTTC.